This T cell receptor (beta chain) was captured by sequencing in a study of cytomegalovirus exposure and HLA in healthy donors. Both 60 Vbeta primers and 13 Jbeta primers went into the PCR. Here immunoSEQ multiplex PCR was the method, and the copy in TCRdb shows in-frame clones only, minus some. The sample lists about 90,000 clones, roughly 60% occurring once. CDR3 length: 14 amino acids. Looked up from germline, CDR1 is SGDLS and CDR2 is YYNGEE. J lost 0 bases, V lost 4 bases, and 3 bases had no gene match. The TCR comes from a woman aged 25 to 39 in good health and CMV-seropositive. Sequencing was performed on PBMCs. The gene calls are TRBV9 and TRBJ1-1; 7 bases fit TRBD1. For the CDR3, the DNA is TGTGCCAGCAGCCCAGACAGGGTGAACACTGAAGCTTTCTTT. This encodes CASSPDRVNTEAFF.